This T cell receptor (beta chain) appears in the sequencing data of a study of T cell repertoires in cytomegalovirus infection. MiXCR, run by TCRdb on the reads, gives a single entry per CDR3 protein. The sample carries some 180,000 distinct CDR3 sequences, approximately 19% recorded once. As for this clonotype: Its antigen is not identified.

V gave up 2 bases and J gave up 11 bases, with 10 bases separating them. There are 12 residues in the CDR3. Looked up from germline, CDR1 is MNHNY and CDR2 is SVGAGI (reference sequence). General study points: Dominating the ex vivo response were TCR beta clonotypes that were CMV-specific and HLA-C-restricted.

The sequencing input was PBMCs. This receptor was identified in a human donor in good health (CMV status not recorded). Some clones in this sample may be carry-over from other donors' samples. The chain combines TRBV6-6 with TRBJ1-5, with D unresolved. The CDR3 loop is CASSYPESSQHF. DNA for the CDR3: TGTGCCAGCAGTTACCCGGAATCCTCCCAGCATTTT.